This TCR beta chain comes out of a study of T cell changes during pregnancy in multiple sclerosis. Produced via immunoSEQ multiplex PCR; TCRdb's table is partial and in-frame only. Of 40,000 to 55,000 clones listed, 85% to 90% are singletons. The CDR3 has 12 amino acids. Trimming cost V 6 bases and J 7 bases, with 10 bases left between them. CDR1 and CDR2 (germline): SNHLY, FYNNEI. The receptor was derived from a female donor with multiple sclerosis, enrolled in a pregnancy study. The gene calls are TRBV2 and TRBJ1-5, with D possibly matching TRBD1 (6 bases). The specimen was CD8+ T cells from peripheral blood mononuclear cells, collected in the second trimester of pregnancy. This chain's CDR3 is CASSRTEQPQHF. CDR3 bases: TGTGCCAGCAGCCGGACAGAGCAGCCCCAGCATTTT.